This passage covers 26 T cell receptor beta chains from one sample sequenced in a study of blood T cell repertoires in COVID-19. This table comes from immunoSEQ multiplex PCR, and its TCRdb copy is limited to in-frame clones, with some not included. The sample carries hundreds of thousands of clones, more than 85% recorded once. The sequenced material came from peripheral blood. All receptors come from an older man with acute or convalescent COVID-19.

The gene calls are TRBV2 and TRBJ1-5; 10 bases agree with TRBD1. V shed 5 bases, J shed 7 bases, and the junction held 5 bases outside the gene matches. The CDR3 contains 14 residues. Germline CDR1 and CDR2: SNHLY and FYNNEI. CDR3 in DNA: TGTGCCAGCAGTTCCGGGACAGGGGCACAGCCCCAGCATTTT. Protein product: CASSSGTGAQPQHF.

V is TRBV12-2 and J is TRBJ2-7; the tabulated D call, TRBD2, remains unverified against the DNA. TRBV12-2 constitutes a pseudogene. The CDR3 covers 16 residues. The CDR3 spells CASRSGTRFNPYEQYF. The CDR3 bases are TGTGCAAGTCGCTCTGGAACTAGATTCAACCCCTACGAGCAGTACTTC.

The genes are TRBV7-9 and TRBJ2-1, with 10 bases that match TRBD1. CDR1 is SEHNR and CDR2 is FQNEAQ in the germline V gene (reference sequence). V lost 3 bases and J lost 8; bases outside the gene matches: 4. This CDR3 region has 14 residues. The CDR3 loop is CASSLDRGSDEQFF. The CDR3 region has the DNA TGTGCCAGCAGCTTGGACAGGGGGAGCGATGAGCAGTTCTTC. The whole variable domain, filled in from reference TRBV7-9 and TRBJ2-1, reads DTGVSQNPRHKITKRGQNVTFRCDPISEHNRLYWYRQTLGQGPEFLTYFQNEAQLEKSRLLSDRFSAERPKGSFSTLEIQRTEQGDSAMYLCASSLDRGSDEQFFGPGTRLTVL.

J is TRBJ1-1 and V is TRBV18, with D maybe TRBD1 (6 bases). The CDR3 totals 15 residues. V was clipped by 2 bases and J by 8 bases, with 18 bases between them. Germline V gene sequence: CDR1 KGHSH, CDR2 LQKENI. CDR3 in amino acids: CASSPGVGGAQEAFF. In nucleotides, the CDR3 is TGTGCCAGCTCACCAGGTGTTGGGGGGGCTCAAGAAGCTTTCTTT.

The rearrangement links TRBV6-2 or TRBV6-3 to TRBJ1-2, with D possibly being TRBD1 (5 bases). V was clipped by 6 bases and J by 8 bases, with 28 bases between them. Germline CDR1 and CDR2: MNHEY and SVGEGT. This CDR3 is built from 17 residues. This CDR3 is CASSPPAGGFWEGGYTF. The CDR3 DNA sequence: TGTGCCAGCAGCCCCCCTGCCGGGGGGTTTTGGGAAGGAGGCTACACCTTC.

The chain joins TRBV2 to TRBJ2-1, with 11 positions matching TRBD2. The CDR3 is 17 residues long. With V trimmed by 6 bases and J by 0 bases, 7 bases remained unmatched. Per germline, CDR1 SNHLY and CDR2 FYNNEI. The CDR3, as DNA: TGTGCCAGCAGCTCCGGGACTAGCGGTTCCTCCTACAATGAGCAGTTCTTC. It translates to CASSSGTSGSSYNEQFF. The full variable domain, with the rest looked up from reference TRBV2 and TRBJ2-1, is EPEVTQTPSHQVTQMGQEVILRCVPISNHLYFYWYRQILGQKVEFLVSFYNNEISEKSEIFDDQFSVERPDGSNFTLKIRSTKLEDSAMYFCASSSGTSGSSYNEQFFGPGTRLTVL.

This chain joins TRBV2 and TRBJ1-2; D is possibly TRBD1 (6 bases). V lost 6 bases to trimming and J lost 6 bases, with 8 bases between them. Germline V gene data show CDR1 as SNHLY and CDR2 as FYNNEI. This CDR3 has 11 residues. In DNA, the CDR3 is TGTGCCAGCAGGACAGGAGATGGCTACACCTTC. This sequence encodes CASRTGDGYTF.

The chain employs TRBV15 and TRBJ2-7; D might be TRBD1 (6 bases). Per the germline V gene, CDR1 is LNHNV and CDR2 is YYDKDF (reference sequence). V lost 3 bases, J lost 3 bases, and 9 bases lay in between. The CDR3 covers 13 residues. DNA for the CDR3: TGTGCCACCAGCAGGCCGACAGGCTACGAGCAGTACTTC. This gives the protein CATSRPTGYEQYF.

This chain joins TRBV19 and TRBJ1-4; tentatively, D is TRBD1 (6 bases). Deletions cut 2 bases from V and 3 bases from J, with 13 bases between. Germline V CDR1 and CDR2: LNHDA, SQIVND (reference sequence). The CDR3 consists of 16 residues. The chain's CDR3 is CASSIITGSPNEKLFF. CDR3 DNA sequence: TGTGCCAGTAGTATAATCACAGGGTCGCCTAATGAAAAACTGTTTTTT. Together with reference TRBV19 and TRBJ1-4, the CDR3 gives the full variable domain: DGGITQSPKYLFRKEGQNVTLSCEQNLNHDAMYWYRQDPGQGLRLIYYSQIVNDFQKGDIAEGYSVSREKKESFPLTVTSAQKNPTAFYLCASSIITGSPNEKLFFGSGTQLSVL.

The chain employs TRBV9 and TRBJ1-2, with 7 bases that match TRBD1. V dropped 2 bases and J dropped 4; count of bases not matched to a gene: 2. This CDR3 has 13 residues. CDR1 and CDR2 (germline): SGDLS, YYNGEE. CDR3 nucleotide sequence: TGTGCCAGCAGCGTCTCAGGGGGCTATGGCTACACCTTC. Translating gives CASSVSGGYGYTF.

The V gene is TRBV5-4, the J gene TRBJ2-5; 8 nucleotides align to TRBD1. After removal of 4 bases from V and 5 bases from J, the junction contained 10 bases not matched to a gene. This CDR3 has 15 amino acids. Germline-derived CDR1 and CDR2 are SGHNT and YYREEE (reference sequence). The CDR3 region is CASSGGTGGVETQYF. Here the CDR3 DNA reads TGTGCCAGCAGCGGCGGGACAGGTGGCGTGGAGACCCAGTACTTC.

The chain employs TRBV5-4 and TRBJ2-5; 16 positions match TRBD2. The V gene's germline CDR1 is SGHNT and CDR2 YYREEE (reference sequence). The CDR3 runs to 17 residues. V lost 3 bases and J lost 5; bases outside the gene matches: 7. CDR3 sequence reads: CASSSGTSGGATETQYF. Written as DNA, the CDR3 is TGTGCCAGCAGCTCGGGGACTAGCGGGGGGGCGACGGAGACCCAGTACTTC.

V is TRBV30 and J is TRBJ1-1; TRBD1 matches at 10 bases. Germline values: CDR1 GTSNPN, CDR2 SVGIG (reference sequence). The J segment lost 7 bases and the V segment lost 5 bases, leaving 10 bases of the junction unmatched. The CDR3 loop spans 14 amino acids. The CDR3 nucleotides are TGTGCCTGGGCGGGACAGGGGACTAAGAGTGAAGCTTTCTTT. This translates into CAWAGQGTKSEAFF.

This clone was recorded only once. This chain joins TRBV5-1 and TRBJ2-2, with TRBD1 matching over 10 bases. CDR1 is SGHRS, CDR2 YFSETQ, per germline. The CDR3 loop spans 16 amino acids. Unmatched junction bases numbered 10, after V lost 3 bases and J lost 8 bases. CDR3 DNA: TGCGCCAGCAGCTCGGCTGGACAGGGGGTAAATGGGGAGCTGTTTTTT. This translates into CASSSAGQGVNGELFF.

The chain recombines TRBV28 with TRBJ2-1; 8 nucleotides align to TRBD1. CDR3 length: 16 residues. The germline gives CDR1 MDHEN, CDR2 SYDVKM. J lost 3 bases, V lost 3 bases, and 7 bases had no gene match. This CDR3 is CASSFDRGFYYNEQFF. In nucleotides, the CDR3 is TGTGCCAGCAGTTTTGACAGGGGCTTTTACTACAATGAGCAGTTCTTC.

The chain carries TRBV2 and TRBJ2-1, with TRBD2 matching 10 bases. J lost 8 bases, V lost 6 bases, and 10 bases had no gene match. The CDR3 spans 15 residues. Germline V gene lookup returns CDR1 SNHLY and CDR2 FYNNEI. The CDR3 region has the DNA TGTGCCAGCAGGGGCGCTAGCGGGGGTCGGGATGAGCAGTTCTTC. Amino acids: CASRGASGGRDEQFF.

The chain uses TRBV5-6 and TRBJ2-2, with no clear D. Between the trimmed V and J ends, which lost 1 base and 5 bases, there was a span of 6 bases. CDR1 is SGHDT, CDR2 YYEEEE, per germline. The length of the CDR3 is 13 residues. The CDR3: CASSLWQTGELFF. CDR3 nucleotides: TGTGCCAGCAGCTTGTGGCAGACCGGGGAGCTGTTTTTT.

The chain couples TRBV10-3 to TRBJ1-2, with D unclear. The CDR3 contains 13 residues. From germline, CDR1 is ENHRY and CDR2 SYGVKD. V was cut by 4 bases and J by 2 bases, with 8 bases left in between. The DNA for the CDR3 is TGTGCCATCAGTGGAGAGCGGAACTATGGCTACACCTTC. Translating gives CAISGERNYGYTF.

The chain uses TRBV5-1 and TRBJ2-7, with TRBD2 matching over 10 bases. The CDR3 has 15 amino acids. Trimming at V came to 0 bases and at J to 2 bases, leaving 2 bases not matched to a gene. The germline V gene has CDR1 SGHRS and CDR2 YFSETQ. CDR3 sequence reads: CASSLASGGPYEQYF. The CDR3, as DNA: TGCGCCAGCAGCTTGGCTAGCGGGGGTCCCTACGAGCAGTACTTC.

The chain links TRBV6-2 or TRBV6-3 to TRBJ2-7, with 15 nucleotides matching TRBD2. Germline CDR1 and CDR2: MNHEY and SVGEGT. After removal of 2 bases from V and 4 bases from J, the junction contained 9 bases not matched to a gene. CDR3 size: 18 residues. The CDR3 is CASSYAGTSGRFEYEQYF. CDR3 DNA: TGTGCCAGCAGTTACGCCGGGACTAGCGGGAGGTTCGAGTACGAGCAGTACTTC.

The rearrangement uses TRBV24-1 and TRBJ1-4; D gene ambiguous. This CDR3 is built from 18 residues. Germline lookup yields CDR1 KGHDR and CDR2 SFDVKD. V shed 6 bases and J shed 3 bases, with 22 bases lying between them. The CDR3 nucleotides read TGTGCCACCAGTCCTTGGGAGGGTTTGAATTATGCTAATGAAAAACTGTTTTTT. It specifies CATSPWEGLNYANEKLFF.

The CDR3 DNA is TGCAGTGCTAGTCCGACCGTCGGGAATCAGCCCCAGCATTTT. As protein: CSASPTVGNQPQHF. The J gene is TRBJ1-5, the V gene TRBV20-1; no clear D. Germline lookup yields CDR1 DFQATT and CDR2 SNEGSKA (reference sequence). With 3 bases removed from V and 4 bases from J, the gap between germline ends came to 13 bases. The CDR3 is 14 residues long.

V usage is TRBV2 and J usage is TRBJ1-1; 10 bases line up with TRBD1. Per germline, CDR1 SNHLY and CDR2 FYNNEI. CDR3 size: 11 residues. Losses at the gene ends were 5 bases for V and 11 bases for J; bases not matched to a gene: 2. In nucleotides, the CDR3 is TGTGCCAGCAGTAGGACAGGGGGTGCTTTCTTT. The encoded protein is CASSRTGGAFF.

The chain recombines TRBV6-5 with TRBJ2-3; 9 nucleotides line up with TRBD1. V shed 2 bases and J 2 bases; nucleotides not matched to a gene: 5. Per the germline V gene, CDR1 is MNHEY and CDR2 is SVGAGI. The CDR3 sequence is 16 residues long. The CDR3 region has the DNA TGTGCCAGCAGTTACGGGACAGGGTTTCCCACAGATACGCAGTATTTT. Its translation is CASSYGTGFPTDTQYF.

The J gene is TRBJ2-4, the V gene TRBV19, with TRBD2 matching 11 bases. Losses at the gene ends were 7 bases for V and 7 bases for J; bases not matched to a gene: 9. Germline V gives CDR1 LNHDA, CDR2 SQIVND (reference sequence). This CDR3 comprises 15 residues. The CDR3 protein is CASKVSGGAGNIQYF. DNA for the CDR3: TGTGCCAGTAAGGTTAGCGGGGGGGCCGGGAACATTCAGTACTTC.

This sequence joins TRBV15 and TRBJ2-5; D might be TRBD2 (7 bases). The CDR3 runs to 15 residues. Germline V gives CDR1 LNHNV, CDR2 YYDKDF (reference sequence). Trimming took 4 bases from V and 5 from J, leaving 17 bases between them. CDR3 in amino acids: CATSNGGLARETQYF. DNA for the CDR3: TGTGCCACCAGCAACGGGGGGCTAGCGCGGGAGACCCAGTACTTC.